What follows are 18 T cell receptor beta chains derived from one specimen sequenced in a study of shared clonotypes between healthy human individuals. Generated by immunoSEQ multiplex PCR, the TCRdb table keeps only in-frame clones and is missing some. Of approximately 1.4 million clones in the sample, around 98% are singletons; the top ten hold around 0.47%. Sample: naive CD4+ T cells sorted from blood. Described subset: CD45RA+ positively selected. Receptors originate from a man between 25 and 39 years old in good health.

This clone appeared once. V and J are TRBV5-1 and TRBJ1-3, with a possible D match to TRBD1 (6 bases). The CDR3 has 16 amino acids. Trimming took off 1 base at V and 0 bases at J, with 11 bases between the two ends. Germline V CDR1 and CDR2: SGHRS, YFSETQ. The CDR3 coding sequence is TGCGCCAGCAGCTTGTTTCAGGGGAGCTCTGGAAACACCATATATTTT. Its translation: CASSLFQGSSGNTIYF.

A single count supports this clone. The chain carries TRBV6-1 and TRBJ1-1, with D perhaps TRBD1 (5 bases). The CDR3 consists of 15 residues. Germline V gene sequence: CDR1 MNHNS, CDR2 SASEGT. V lost 3 bases, J lost 1 base, and 12 bases lay in between. CDR3 amino acids: CASSEMGGRNTEAFF. In nucleotides, the CDR3 is TGTGCCAGCAGTGAGATGGGGGGGAGGAACACTGAAGCTTTCTTT.

The chain couples TRBV19 to TRBJ2-7; TRBD2 matches 10 bases. This CDR3 contains 18 residues. The J segment lost 6 bases and the V segment lost 3 bases, leaving 17 bases of the junction unmatched. CDR1 is LNHDA and CDR2 is SQIVND in the germline V gene (reference sequence). CDR3 DNA: TGTGCCAGTAGTATTCGTATTTCCCCTAGCGGGAGTTATCGCGAGCAGTACTTC. Translating it yields CASSIRISPSGSYREQYF.

This sequence joins TRBV18 and TRBJ2-3; 9 nucleotides align to TRBD2. This CDR3 has 17 residues. From germline, CDR1 is KGHSH and CDR2 LQKENI. With 3 bases clipped from V and 4 bases from J, the junction kept 11 bases outside the gene matches. The DNA of the CDR3 is TGTGCCAGCTCACCCCTCTCTAGCGGGAAATCGTCAGATACGCAGTATTTT. Translating gives CASSPLSSGKSSDTQYF.

The chain couples TRBV6-6 to TRBJ1-1; D is undetermined. In germline, CDR1 is MNHNY, CDR2 SVGAGI (reference sequence). CDR3 length: 12 amino acids. The V end lost 4 bases, the J end lost 8 bases, and 11 bases lay between the germline ends. The DNA for the CDR3 is TGTGCCAGCAGTTCGACTTTAAGGGAAGCTTTCTTT. It translates to CASSSTLREAFF.

This chain links TRBV28 with TRBJ1-2, with unresolved D. V lost 7 bases, J lost 7 bases, and 19 bases lay in between. Germline V gene data show CDR1 as MDHEN and CDR2 as SYDVKM. The CDR3 covers 14 residues. CDR3 in DNA: TGTGCCAGCAAATCGAGCCCAGTAGTACGTGGCTACACCTTC. Its protein is CASKSSPVVRGYTF.

The rearrangement links TRBV29-1 to TRBJ2-5, with TRBD1 as a possible D gene (7 bases). Judging by the DNA end, TRBJ2-7 fits better; the J call may be wrong. The CDR3 consists of 13 residues. The germline gives CDR1 SQVTM, CDR2 ANQGSEA. The DNA for the CDR3 is TGCAGCGTTGGGTCGCGGGACAGCTACGAGCAGTACTTC. This codes for CSVGSRDSYEQYF.

The chain combines TRBV6-1 with TRBJ2-1; D possibly corresponds to TRBD2 (6 bases). V lost 2 bases to trimming and J lost 6 bases, with 23 bases between them. CDR3 length equals 18 residues. Germline V gene lookup returns CDR1 MNHNS and CDR2 SASEGT. The CDR3: CASSELVGFGLGGNEQFF. In nucleotides, the CDR3 is TGTGCCAGCAGTGAATTAGTCGGTTTCGGGTTGGGGGGCAATGAGCAGTTCTTC.

This sequence joins TRBV2 and TRBJ2-7; D not resolved. The CDR3 is 14 residues long. V dropped 1 base and J dropped 6 bases, with 13 bases sitting between them. Germline V gene sequence: CDR1 SNHLY, CDR2 FYNNEI. CDR3 nucleotides: TGTGCCAGCAGTGAAGGGTTTCAAGGTACCGAGCAGTACTTC. The encoded protein is CASSEGFQGTEQYF. Variable domain in full (rest from reference TRBV2 and TRBJ2-7): EPEVTQTPSHQVTQMGQEVILRCVPISNHLYFYWYRQILGQKVEFLVSFYNNEISEKSEIFDDQFSVERPDGSNFTLKIRSTKLEDSAMYFCASSEGFQGTEQYFGPGTRLTVT.

The sample holds one count of this clone. The genes are TRBV5-1 and TRBJ2-7, with D unresolved. Trimming removed 1 base from V and 6 bases from J, with 11 bases in between. There are 13 residues in the CDR3. Germline V gene sequence: CDR1 SGHRS, CDR2 YFSETQ. CDR3 DNA: TGCGCCAGCAGCTTGCAACCAAACGGCGAGCAGTACTTC. Translating it yields CASSLQPNGEQYF.

The chain has TRBV11-3 and TRBJ2-1; TRBD2 matches 9 bases. CDR3 length: 16 residues. The trim removed 1 base at V and 8 bases at J, leaving 9 bases unmatched. Germline V gene data show CDR1 as SGHNT and CDR2 as YENEEA. The CDR3 loop reads CASSLAGGRASDEQFF. CDR3 DNA: TGTGCCAGCAGCTTAGCCGGCGGGAGGGCCTCGGATGAGCAGTTCTTC.

The chain links TRBV27 to TRBJ2-3; D tentatively reads TRBD1 or TRBD2 (6 bases each). Germline values: CDR1 MNHEY, CDR2 SMNVEV (reference sequence). The CDR3 runs to 16 residues. V dropped 7 bases and J dropped 1 base, with 18 bases sitting between them. CDR3 loop: CASMGFRGLGTDTQYF. CDR3 DNA sequence: TGTGCCAGCATGGGTTTCCGGGGGCTTGGCACAGATACGCAGTATTTT.

Note on this clone: The same CDR3 is also encoded by other DNA sequences in this sample. The rearrangement links TRBV5-1 to TRBJ2-1; maybe TRBD2 (6 bases). Germline V CDR1 and CDR2: SGHRS, YFSETQ. V was cut by 4 bases and J by 5 bases, with 13 bases left in between. The length of the CDR3 is 14 residues. CDR3 coding DNA: TGCGCCAGCAGCCCGGGACTCGCCAACAATGAGCAGTTCTTC. It translates to CASSPGLANNEQFF.

This clone has a single count. The chain is built from TRBV5-1 and TRBJ2-5; 12 positions match TRBD1. The CDR3 extends over 16 amino acids. Trimming at V came to 0 bases and at J to 3 bases, leaving 3 bases not matched to a gene. Germline V gene lookup returns CDR1 SGHRS and CDR2 YFSETQ. This chain's CDR3 is CASSLGDRGREETQYF. CDR3 coding DNA: TGCGCCAGCAGCTTGGGGGACAGGGGGCGCGAAGAGACCCAGTACTTC.

The chain recombines TRBV2 with TRBJ2-1, with 15 bases identical to TRBD2. Germline CDR1 reads SNHLY; CDR2 reads FYNNEI. The CDR3 has 15 amino acids. V lost 6 bases, J lost 3 bases, and 0 bases stayed unmatched. The CDR3 DNA is TGTGCCAGCAGGGGACTAGCGGGAGGCTACAATGAGCAGTTCTTC. It encodes CASRGLAGGYNEQFF.

This clone appeared once. The chain uses TRBV29-1 and TRBJ1-2, with TRBD1 as a possible D gene (5 bases). Between the trimmed V and J ends, which lost 8 bases and 1 base, there was a span of 11 bases. The CDR3 contains 12 residues. Germline V CDR1 and CDR2: SQVTM, ANQGSEA. The chain's CDR3 is CSSERGNYGYTF. The CDR3 region has the DNA TGCAGCTCAGAAAGGGGTAACTATGGCTACACCTTC.

This clone was seen a few times. The chain uses TRBV20-1 and TRBJ1-1; D remains ambiguous. This CDR3 has 11 amino acids. The V gene's germline CDR1 is DFQATT and CDR2 SNEGSKA (reference sequence). With 3 bases removed from V and 5 bases from J, the gap between germline ends came to 7 bases. Here the CDR3 DNA reads TGCAGTGCTAGTTGGGTTACTGAAGCTTTCTTT. It encodes CSASWVTEAFF.

This chain joins TRBV15 and TRBJ2-7; D gene unclear. The CDR3 runs 15 residues. Germline V lookup: CDR1 LNHNV, CDR2 YYDKDF (reference sequence). V gave up 0 bases and J gave up 2 bases, with 11 bases separating them. CDR3 nucleotide sequence: TGTGCCACCAGCAGAGATCCGGGCGTAACCTACGAGCAGTACTTC. Translated: CATSRDPGVTYEQYF.